The next 2 T cell receptor beta chains were all read from a single sample in a study of cytomegalovirus exposure and HLA in healthy donors. Some clones are missing from TCRdb's copy, which holds only in-frame ones; the method was immunoSEQ multiplex PCR. The sample lists under 300,000 clones; about 86% were seen once. Sequencing input: PBMCs. These receptors originate from a woman in her twenties or thirties in good health and CMV-seropositive.

J is TRBJ2-2 and V is TRBV25-1; D may be TRBD1 (6 bases). Trimming left V 0 bases short and J 6 bases short, with 20 bases between. From germline, CDR1 is MGHDK and CDR2 SYGVNS. CDR3 length: 18 amino acids. In DNA, the CDR3 is TGTGCCAGCAGTGAATATTTCTTAGGGACACATACCCCCGGGGAGCTGTTTTTT. It yields the protein CASSEYFLGTHTPGELFF.

The chain links TRBV7-9 to TRBJ1-1, with a tentative D call TRBD1 (6 bases). From germline, CDR1 is SEHNR and CDR2 FQNEAQ (reference sequence). The CDR3 runs 13 residues. The V and J ends lost 6 bases and 6 bases respectively, with 14 bases between them. CDR3 in amino acids: CASSLQGKAEAFF. The CDR3, as DNA: TGTGCCAGCAGTCTTCAGGGGAAAGCTGAAGCTTTCTTT.